These T cell receptor beta chains were read from a single sample in a study of blood T cell repertoires in COVID-19. Clones were read by immunoSEQ multiplex PCR, and TCRdb kept only the in-frame ones, dropping some. This sample has 300,000 to 400,000 clones, with roughly 90% found just once. Sequencing was performed on peripheral blood. The origin of the receptors is an older woman with COVID-19, enrolled during active disease. The CDR3 runs from the conserved cysteine through the conserved F or W. A D gene is named only where the DNA matches it firmly. Rows give clone size only sometimes, using once, few, many, or a class for an expanded clone.

TRBV5-1	TRBD1	TRBJ1-4	NA	CASSKQGLDEKLFF	TGCGCCAGCAGCAAACAGGGGTTGGATGAAAAACTGTTTTTT
TRBV2	TRBD1	TRBJ2-3	NA	CASGGQGKTDTQYF	TGTGCCAGCGGAGGACAGGGGAAGACAGATACGCAGTATTTT
TRBV5-1	NA	TRBJ1-1	NA	CASSWSGLGTEAFF	TGCGCCAGCAGCTGGTCGGGGTTGGGTACTGAAGCTTTCTTT
TRBV9	NA	TRBJ1-6	few	CASSAFRDTSSYNSPLHF	TGTGCCAGCAGCGCCTTCCGGGACACTAGCTCCTATAATTCACCCCTCCACTTT
TRBV12-3/TRBV12-4	NA	TRBJ1-4	NA	CASSSTYGEKLFF	TGTGCCAGCAGTTCGACTTATGGGGAAAAACTGTTTTTT
TRBV27	TRBD1	TRBJ1-2	NA	CASKLTGTANYGYTF	TGTGCCAGCAAACTCACCGGGACAGCTAACTATGGCTACACCTTC
TRBV9	NA	TRBJ1-2	NA	CASSVEGTRDPYGYTF	TGTGCCAGCAGCGTAGAGGGGACAAGGGACCCCTATGGCTACACCTTC
TRBV4-3	NA	TRBJ1-4	few	CASSQEPRGSPEKLFF	TGCGCCAGCAGCCAAGAACCCAGGGGATCGCCTGAAAAACTGTTTTTT
TRBV19	NA	TRBJ2-1	NA	CASSIAENEQFF	TGTGCCAGTAGTATCGCGGAGAATGAGCAGTTCTTC
TRBV7-9	NA	TRBJ2-3	NA	CASSLGRSTDTQYF	TGTGCCAGCAGCTTAGGTCGGAGCACAGATACGCAGTATTTT
TRBV5-1	TRBD2	TRBJ2-1	NA	CASSFLPAGESSYNEQFF	TGCGCCAGCAGCTTCCTGCCAGCGGGGGAGAGCTCCTACAATGAGCAGTTCTTC
TRBV30	TRBD2	TRBJ2-5	NA	CAWSSGGASETQYF	TGTGCCTGGAGTAGCGGGGGGGCCTCAGAGACCCAGTACTTC
TRBV4-3	NA	TRBJ1-2	NA	CASSQDQGFPGGYTF	TGCGCCAGCAGCCAAGATCAGGGCTTCCCCGGAGGCTACACCTTC
TRBV15	NA	TRBJ1-1	once	CATEKSGRHTEAFF	TGTGCCACTGAGAAAAGCGGGCGGCACACTGAAGCTTTCTTT
TRBV19	TRBD1	TRBJ1-5	NA	CASMWNRGLQPQHF	TGTGCCAGTATGTGGAACAGGGGGCTTCAGCCCCAGCATTTT
TRBV6-1	NA	TRBJ2-2	NA	CASSESVTYTGELFF	TGTGCCAGCAGTGAGTCGGTAACTTACACCGGGGAGCTGTTTTTT
TRBV5-6	TRBD1	TRBJ2-7	few	CASSLKDRGNEQYF	TGTGCCAGCAGCTTGAAGGACAGGGGTAACGAGCAGTACTTC
TRBV6-5	TRBD2	TRBJ2-1	NA	CASSYSGGGYEQFF	TGTGCCAGCAGTTACTCTGGCGGGGGGTATGAGCAGTTCTTC
TRBV29-1	TRBD1	TRBJ2-7	NA	CSVPGQGLHEQYF	TGCAGCGTTCCGGGACAGGGACTCCACGAGCAGTACTTC
TRBV7-8	NA	TRBJ1-4	NA	CASSPRSNEKLFF	TGTGCCAGCAGCCCTAGAAGTAATGAAAAACTGTTTTTT
TRBV7-9	NA	TRBJ1-2	NA	CASSLDQGTGYTF	TGTGCCAGCAGCTTAGACCAGGGGACGGGCTACACCTTC
TRBV9	TRBD1	TRBJ1-2	NA	CASSLDRDYGYTF	TGTGCCAGCAGCCTGGACAGGGACTATGGCTACACCTTC
TRBV3-1/TRBV3-2	TRBD1	TRBJ1-5	NA	CASSQGHGTGNQPQHF	TGTGCCAGCAGCCAAGGTCACGGGACAGGCAATCAGCCCCAGCATTTT
TRBV4-1	TRBD1	TRBJ2-7	NA	CASSLPGQGPYEQYF	TGCGCCAGCAGCCTCCCGGGACAGGGCCCCTACGAGCAGTACTTC
TRBV7-9	TRBD1	TRBJ1-1	few	CASSLGQTNTEAFF	TGTGCCAGCAGCTTGGGACAGACGAACACTGAAGCTTTCTTT
TRBV7-8	NA	TRBJ1-3	NA	CASSSRTTGLSSGNTIYF	TGTGCCAGCAGCTCAAGAACGACGGGACTAAGCTCTGGAAACACCATATATTTT
TRBV5-5	NA	TRBJ1-1	NA	CASSLGQTTEAFF	TGTGCCAGCAGCTTGGGACAGACCACTGAAGCTTTCTTT
TRBV19	NA	TRBJ1-1	NA	CASSQTETNTEAFF	TGTGCCAGTAGCCAGACAGAAACGAACACTGAAGCTTTCTTT
TRBV24-1	NA	TRBJ1-2	NA	CATSDRGADGYTF	TGTGCCACCAGTGATCGGGGGGCCGACGGCTACACCTTC
TRBV29-1	NA	TRBJ1-3	NA	CSGAEGNTIYF	TGCAGCGGCGCCGAGGGAAACACCATATATTTT
TRBV10-1	TRBD1	TRBJ2-1	NA	CASSDPGQVDEQFF	TGCGCCAGCAGTGACCCGGGACAGGTGGATGAGCAGTTCTTC
TRBV7-6	NA	TRBJ1-5	NA	CASSLGPGSGNQPQHF	TGTGCCAGCAGCTTAGGCCCGGGATCGGGGAATCAGCCCCAGCATTTT
TRBV23-1	TRBD1	TRBJ1-4	NA	CAREDRGKEKLFF	TGCGCCAGGGAAGACAGGGGAAAGGAAAAACTGTTTTTT
TRBV7-9	NA	TRBJ1-4	NA	CAWGATNEKLFF	TGTGCCTGGGGGGCAACTAATGAAAAACTGTTTTTT
TRBV27	NA	TRBJ1-2	once	CASSFGRDYGYTF	TGTGCCAGCAGTTTTGGGCGGGACTATGGCTACACCTTC
TRBV27	TRBD1	TRBJ2-1	NA	CASSRQGADEQFF	TGTGCCAGCAGTAGACAGGGGGCCGATGAGCAGTTCTTC
TRBV6-6	NA	TRBJ2-2	NA	CASSLQLELFF	TGTGCCAGCAGCCTCCAACTTGAGCTGTTTTTT
TRBV4-1	TRBD2	TRBJ2-7	NA	CASSARTGRGEQYF	TGCGCCAGCAGCGCCCGGACGGGGCGGGGGGAGCAGTACTTC
TRBV4-1	NA	TRBJ2-5	NA	CASSQDRFETRGETQYF	TGCGCCAGCAGCCAAGACCGCTTCGAAACTAGGGGGGAGACCCAGTACTTC
TRBV18	TRBD1	TRBJ1-2	NA	CASSPGQGGYGYTF	TGTGCCAGCTCACCGGGACAGGGAGGCTATGGCTACACCTTC
TRBV2	TRBD1	TRBJ1-5	NA	CASSGTGEAQPQHF	TGTGCCAGCAGTGGGACAGGGGAAGCTCAGCCCCAGCATTTT
TRBV6-5	TRBD1	TRBJ1-1	once	CASHPPQGATEAFF	TGTGCCAGCCACCCCCCACAGGGGGCAACTGAAGCTTTCTTT
TRBV3-1/TRBV3-2	TRBD1	TRBJ2-1	once	CASSLGTGGADYNEQFF	TGTGCCAGCAGCCTTGGGACAGGGGGCGCCGACTACAATGAGCAGTTCTTC
TRBV21-1	NA	TRBJ1-2	NA	CASSWGDRENYGYTF	TGTGCCAGCAGCTGGGGGGACCGTGAAAACTATGGCTACACCTTC
TRBV5-1	TRBD1	TRBJ1-6	NA	CASSGGANSPLHF	TGCGCCAGCTCAGGGGGCGCGAATTCACCCCTCCACTTT
TRBV2	NA	TRBJ1-1	NA	CASGRGGGAEAFF	TGTGCCAGCGGCCGGGGAGGGGGGGCTGAAGCTTTCTTT
TRBV2	NA	TRBJ1-1	NA	CASMRNTEAFF	TGTGCCAGCATGCGGAACACTGAAGCTTTCTTT
TRBV6-1	NA	TRBJ2-2	NA	CASSERRQNTGELFF	TGTGCCAGCAGTGAGAGAAGACAGAACACCGGGGAGCTGTTTTTT
TRBV7-9	NA	TRBJ2-2	NA	CASSLDRLRAGELFF	TGTGCCAGCAGCCTTGACAGGCTGCGTGCCGGGGAGCTGTTTTTT
TRBV5-1	TRBD1	TRBJ1-5	NA	CASSSETGGNQPQHF	TGCGCCAGCAGCTCCGAAACAGGGGGCAATCAGCCCCAGCATTTT
TRBV5-8	NA	TRBJ1-1	NA	CASSLAGEVTEAFF	TGTGCCAGCAGCTTAGCTGGGGAGGTCACTGAAGCTTTCTTT
TRBV4-1	NA	TRBJ2-1	NA	CASSPWGGTGNEQFF	TGCGCCAGCAGCCCTTGGGGGGGCACCGGGAATGAGCAGTTCTTC
TRBV10-2	TRBD2	TRBJ2-2	once	CASGLAGYTGELFF	TGCGCCAGCGGACTAGCGGGGTACACCGGGGAGCTGTTTTTT
TRBV10-1	NA	TRBJ2-5	NA	CASSGTGPERETQYF	TGCGCCAGTAGCGGGACAGGGCCTGAACGGGAGACCCAGTACTTC
TRBV2	NA	TRBJ1-5	NA	CASSVRREQPQHF	TGTGCCAGCAGTGTTAGGAGGGAGCAGCCCCAGCATTTT
TRBV10-3	NA	TRBJ2-1	NA	CAIRGQGQNNEQFF	TGTGCCATCAGGGGCCAGGGGCAGAACAATGAGCAGTTCTTC
TRBV24-1	NA	TRBJ1-1	once	CATSDAGAGTEAFF	TGTGCCACCAGTGATGCAGGGGCCGGCACTGAAGCTTTCTTT
TRBV19	NA	TRBJ1-1	NA	CATIEWGGTEAFF	TGTGCCACCATAGAGTGGGGAGGCACTGAAGCTTTCTTT
TRBV29-1	NA	TRBJ2-1	NA	CSVEQGRVNEQFF	TGCAGCGTTGAGCAGGGGAGAGTGAATGAGCAGTTCTTC
TRBV2	NA	TRBJ1-4	NA	CASRPSGANEKLFF	TGTGCCAGCAGACCGTCGGGGGCTAATGAAAAACTGTTTTTT